Below, 10 T cell receptor beta chains from the same sample are listed, as sequenced in a study of blood T cell repertoires in COVID-19. Using immunoSEQ multiplex PCR, the repertoire was profiled, and TCRdb retains in-frame clones only, with some absent. The sample carries fewer than 350,000 clones, around 90% recorded once. The sample comprised PBMCs or T cells enriched from blood (not recorded which). These receptors all stem from a woman between 18 and 29 years old with acute COVID-19.

V gene TRBV10-3 combines with J gene TRBJ2-3; TRBD2 matches at 8 bases. The junction had 8 bases not matched to a gene; V was cut back by 6 bases and J by 3 bases. Germline CDR1 and CDR2: ENHRY and SYGVKD. The CDR3 consists of 15 residues. CDR3 nucleotides: TGTGCCATCAGCTCCCGGGGGGGAGAGACAGATACGCAGTATTTT. Translation: CAISSRGGETDTQYF.

V and J are TRBV7-9 and TRBJ1-1, with a tentative D call TRBD1 (6 bases). CDR1 and CDR2 (germline): SEHNR, FQNEAQ (reference sequence). The CDR3 consists of 14 residues. Trimming shortened V by 5 bases and J by 2 bases, and 12 bases separated the two germline ends. The CDR3 sequence is CASSIEGVNTEAFF. The CDR3 nucleotides read TGTGCCAGCAGCATCGAGGGGGTCAACACTGAAGCTTTCTTT.

The rearrangement joins TRBV9 to TRBJ2-7, with TRBD1 matching 7 bases. V trimming: 0 bases; J trimming: 4 bases; junction bases outside the gene matches: 7. Germline-derived CDR1 and CDR2 are SGDLS and YYNGEE. The CDR3 covers 15 residues. The CDR3 sequence: CASSVGGGTAYEQYF. The CDR3 nucleotides read TGTGCCAGCAGCGTAGGGGGTGGGACAGCTTACGAGCAGTACTTC.

This chain joins TRBV29-1 and TRBJ1-2, with 12 bases matching TRBD1. With V trimmed by 3 bases and J by 7 bases, 3 bases remained unmatched. Germline loops: CDR1 SQVTM, CDR2 ANQGSEA. This CDR3 comprises 13 residues. CDR3 coding DNA: TGCAGCGTTGAGGGACAGGGGGCGAGTGGCTACACCTTC. This sequence encodes CSVEGQGASGYTF.

Of note for this clone: Other DNA sequences within the sample encode an identical CDR3. The chain recombines TRBV20-1 with TRBJ1-2; D possibly corresponds to TRBD1 (5 bases). The CDR3 covers 10 residues. Germline loops: CDR1 DFQATT, CDR2 SNEGSKA (reference sequence). Trimming took off 3 bases at V and 6 bases at J, with 5 bases between the two ends. The CDR3 nucleotides are TGCAGTGCTAGGGACAATGGCTACACCTTC. It yields the protein CSARDNGYTF.

V is TRBV27 and J is TRBJ2-7, with TRBD2 matching over 8 bases. Per the germline V gene, CDR1 is MNHEY and CDR2 is SMNVEV (reference sequence). V shed 7 bases and J 5 bases; nucleotides not matched to a gene: 19. The CDR3 spans 17 residues. The CDR3 spells CASIPMRLSGSWNEQYF. In nucleotides, the CDR3 is TGTGCCAGCATTCCCATGAGACTAAGCGGGAGTTGGAACGAGCAGTACTTC.

This clone was seen only a few times. V usage is TRBV4-1 and J usage is TRBJ1-4, with 8 bases identical to TRBD1. Germline V CDR1 and CDR2: MGHRA, YSYEKL. The CDR3 runs 16 residues. V trimming: 2 bases; J trimming: 8 bases; junction bases outside the gene matches: 10. The CDR3, as DNA: TGCGCCAGCAGCCAAACTCCCGGGACAGGTGGAGAAAAACTGTTTTTT. It yields the protein CASSQTPGTGGEKLFF.

V gene TRBV4-1 combines with J gene TRBJ2-5; TRBD2 matches 16 bases. CDR1 and CDR2 (germline): MGHRA, YSYEKL. The trim removed 2 bases at V and 5 bases at J, leaving 8 bases unmatched. CDR3 length: 18 residues. This chain's CDR3 is CASSQPPGLAGGRETQYF. The CDR3 DNA follows: TGCGCCAGCAGCCAACCCCCGGGACTAGCGGGAGGGCGGGAGACCCAGTACTTC.

Of note for this clone: The same CDR3 can be traced to other DNA sequences in this sample. The chain recombines TRBV9 with TRBJ2-7, with unresolved D. Trimming left V 0 bases short and J 3 bases short, with 7 bases between. CDR3 length: 13 residues. Germline V gives CDR1 SGDLS, CDR2 YYNGEE. This CDR3 reads CASSVGQNYEQYF. The CDR3 DNA follows: TGTGCCAGCAGCGTAGGGCAGAACTACGAGCAGTACTTC.

V gene TRBV18 combines with J gene TRBJ2-2, with TRBD2 as a possible D gene (5 bases). Deletions cut 1 base from V and 5 bases from J, with 8 bases between. The germline V gene encodes CDR1 KGHSH and CDR2 LQKENI. The CDR3 has 14 residues. CDR3 in DNA: TGTGCCAGCTCACCACTTGAGGGAACCGGGGAGCTGTTTTTT. Residues: CASSPLEGTGELFF. The full variable domain, in which reference TRBV18 and TRBJ2-2 provide the parts outside the CDR3, is NAGVMQNPRHLVRRRGQEARLRCSPMKGHSHVYWYRQLPEEGLKFMVYLQKENIIDESGMPKERFSAEFPKEGPSILRIQQVVRGDSAAYFCASSPLEGTGELFFGEGSRLTVL.